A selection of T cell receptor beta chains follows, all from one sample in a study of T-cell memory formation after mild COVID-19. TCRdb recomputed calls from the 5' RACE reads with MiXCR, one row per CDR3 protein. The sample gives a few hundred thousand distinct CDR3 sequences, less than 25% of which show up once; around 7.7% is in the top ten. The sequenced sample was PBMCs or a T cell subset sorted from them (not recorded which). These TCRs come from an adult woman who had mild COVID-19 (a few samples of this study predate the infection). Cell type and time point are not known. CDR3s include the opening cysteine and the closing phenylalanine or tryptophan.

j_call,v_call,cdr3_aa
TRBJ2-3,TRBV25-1,CASSRLEAPTDTQYF
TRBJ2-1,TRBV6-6,CASSPTESYNEQFF
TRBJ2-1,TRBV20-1,CSARVPGTPGNEQFF
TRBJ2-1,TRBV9,CASSVEAGRGAYNEQFF
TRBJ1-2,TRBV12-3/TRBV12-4,CASRRDSSYGYTF
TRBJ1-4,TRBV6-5,CASSSREGEKLFF
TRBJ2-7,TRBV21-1,CASSKTDREYEQYF
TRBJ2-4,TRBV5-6,CASSSRGRIQYF
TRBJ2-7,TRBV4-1,CASSPFGGEKTYFYEQYF
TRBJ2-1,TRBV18,CASSPPGSSYNEQFF
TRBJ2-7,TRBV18,CASSPHPGETQYF
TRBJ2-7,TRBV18,CASSPPTLEQYF
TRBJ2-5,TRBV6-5,CASSSWIQETQYF
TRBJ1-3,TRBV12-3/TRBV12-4,CASSEGGRNTIYF
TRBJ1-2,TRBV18,CASSDNYGYTF
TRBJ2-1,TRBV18,CASSPFSARNNEQFF
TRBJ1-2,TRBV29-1,CSVEWGQGSGYTF
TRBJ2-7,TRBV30,CAWRDWAYEQYF
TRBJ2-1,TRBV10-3,CAIGHGGDNEQFF
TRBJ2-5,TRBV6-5,CASSNDRGRQETQYF
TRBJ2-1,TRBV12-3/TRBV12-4,CASSSAGGLYNEQFF
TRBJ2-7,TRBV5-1,CASSLGDRVYEQYF
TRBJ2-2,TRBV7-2,CASSLPGAPLNTGELFF
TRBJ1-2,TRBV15,CATSRAGTGISYGYTF
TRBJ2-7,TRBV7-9,CASSLGLLDEQYF
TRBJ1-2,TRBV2,CANRTGVRDGYTF
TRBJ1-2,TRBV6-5,CASSYSGQWDGYTF
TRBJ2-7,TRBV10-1,CASILRWQYF
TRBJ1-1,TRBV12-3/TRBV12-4,CASSFGEDSEAFF
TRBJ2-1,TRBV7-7,CASSLATGLAVDEQFF
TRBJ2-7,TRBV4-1,CASSHRDTSSYEQYF
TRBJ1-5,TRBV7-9,CASSLDLRPQHF
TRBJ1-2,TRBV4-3,CASSQDHSTQGAGGYTF
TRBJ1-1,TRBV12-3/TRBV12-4,CASSSPSVTEAFF
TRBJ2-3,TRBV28,CASSLVAGSGPTDTQYF
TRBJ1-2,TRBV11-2,CASSLSVTEALEQRF
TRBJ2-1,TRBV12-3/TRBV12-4,CASSLRGDLSNEQFF
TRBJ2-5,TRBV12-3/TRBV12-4,CASRGGPAQETQYF
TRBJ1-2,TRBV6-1,CASSYSSGVYGYTF
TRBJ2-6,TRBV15,CATSRGAKEAGANVLTF
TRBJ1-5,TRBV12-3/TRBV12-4,CASRETGQGQPQHF
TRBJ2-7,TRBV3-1,CASSQGPGSEQYF
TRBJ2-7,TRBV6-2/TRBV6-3,CASTAPTLPSYEQYF
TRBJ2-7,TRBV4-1,CASSPGPRVYEQYF
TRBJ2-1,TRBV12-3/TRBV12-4,CASSEVRERRFF
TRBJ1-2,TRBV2,CASSEEGVGYTF
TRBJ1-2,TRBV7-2,CASSDRTGKSPYGYTF
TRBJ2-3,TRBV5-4,CASSPRTSGRNTQYF
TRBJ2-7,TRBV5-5,CASSLGTGVYEQYF
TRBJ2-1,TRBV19,CASSPILASTYNEQFF
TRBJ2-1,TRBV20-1,CSARPHGPSTVSYNEQFF
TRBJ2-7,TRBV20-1,CSARDPGQGSYEQYF
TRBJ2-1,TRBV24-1,CATSARGTSGRTSYNEQFF
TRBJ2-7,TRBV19,CASSTGSGRNEQYF
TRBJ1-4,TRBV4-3,CASSPDASHEKLFF